This T cell receptor beta chain came from a study of siplizumab effects on memory and regulatory T cells. Study-level findings and limits: An assignable naive or memory phenotype was lacking in roughly 80-97% of proliferating CD4+ or CD8+ clones. Confirmation was lacking for the suppressive function of proliferating Tregs derived from siplizumab cultures.

V was pared by 0 bases and J by 5 bases, with 15 bases between. The CDR3 spans 16 residues. The germline gives CDR1 SGDLS, CDR2 YYNGEE. Repertoires were generated with immunoSEQ multiplex PCR, while TCRdb's copy carries only in-frame clones and drops some. The table lists roughly 120,000 clones, roughly 90% of them singletons. Note on this clone: Its antigen remains unknown. The identical CDR3 is also encoded by other nucleotide sequences in the sample.

The TCR comes from a human donor in good health. Sequencing was done on a sample of CD4+ T cells sorted from blood. The chain links TRBV9 to TRBJ2-1; D gene uncertain. CDR3 DNA: TGTGCCAGCAGCGTAGGTGGTCCCTCAAGGAACAATGAGCAGTTCTTC. Translated, it gives CASSVGGPSRNNEQFF.